The next 7 T cell receptor beta chains were all read from a single sample in a study of persistence of HIV-infected CD4 T cells. This was the immunoSEQ version 4 assay in survey mode. This table comes from immunoSEQ multiplex PCR, and its TCRdb copy is limited to in-frame clones, with some not included. The table has about 40,000 clones, 87% seen once. Cells were stimulated nonspecifically with anti-CD3/anti-CD28 magnetic beads. Sorting of responding CD4+ T cells relied on upregulated CD40 ligand together with CD69. Their cognate antigens are unknown. The specimen comprised CD4+ T cells sorted from PBMCs after roughly 18-hour stimulation, sampled from a patient who received antiretroviral therapy. These receptors all stem from an adult man with HIV who was CMV-seropositive.

The chain is built from TRBV11-3 and TRBJ2-1, with TRBD2 matching 7 bases. The length of the CDR3 is 17 residues. Per germline, CDR1 SGHNT and CDR2 YENEEA. Losses at the gene ends were 0 bases for V and 9 bases for J; bases not matched to a gene: 14. CDR3 region: CASSLERSGLGGGEQFF. In DNA, the CDR3 is TGTGCCAGCAGCTTAGAAAGATCTGGACTTGGGGGGGGTGAGCAGTTCTTC.

V and J are TRBV5-6 and TRBJ2-3; D not certain. V shed 1 base and J shed 0 bases, with 6 bases lying between them. The CDR3 contains 14 residues. Germline V gives CDR1 SGHDT, CDR2 YYEEEE. The CDR3 DNA reads as TGTGCCAGCAGCTTGCCCAGGAGCACAGATACGCAGTATTTT. This sequence encodes CASSLPRSTDTQYF.

The chain uses TRBV7-6 and TRBJ1-1; D may be TRBD1 (6 bases). This CDR3 comprises 15 residues. Germline V CDR1 and CDR2: SGHVS, FNYEAQ. Trimming stripped 5 bases from V and 4 bases from J, with 17 bases between. CDR3 loop: CASSLLVGGFTEAFF. The CDR3, as DNA: TGTGCCAGCAGCCTCTTAGTAGGGGGTTTCACTGAAGCTTTCTTT.

J is TRBJ2-1 and V is TRBV5-6; D is unresolved. Deletions cut 1 base from V and 0 bases from J, with 11 bases between. This CDR3 has 16 residues. Looked up from germline, CDR1 is SGHDT and CDR2 is YYEEEE. The chain's CDR3 is CASSLNYWSSYNEQFF. CDR3 in DNA: TGTGCCAGCAGCTTGAATTACTGGAGCTCCTACAATGAGCAGTTCTTC.

The gene calls are TRBV5-1 and TRBJ2-1; D not certain. The germline gives CDR1 SGHRS, CDR2 YFSETQ. This CDR3 has 14 amino acids. V dropped 0 bases and J dropped 10 bases, with 14 bases sitting between them. The CDR3 loop is CASSLGTPTREQFF. The CDR3 nucleotides are TGCGCCAGCAGCTTGGGGACCCCAACCCGCGAGCAGTTCTTC.

The rearrangement uses TRBV3-1 (or the pseudogene TRBV3-2) and TRBJ2-7; D ambiguous. V dropped 9 bases and J dropped 6 bases, with 12 bases sitting between them. The germline CDR1 and CDR2 sequences are LGHDT and YNNKEL (reference sequence). The CDR3 covers 11 residues. The CDR3 DNA reads TGTGCCAGTAGTAGGGCCATCGAGCAGTACTTC. Its translation: CASSRAIEQYF.

This chain joins TRBV29-1 and TRBJ2-1; no reliable D call. With 3 bases removed from V and 4 bases from J, the gap between germline ends came to 7 bases. The CDR3 contains 12 residues. Germline CDR1 and CDR2: SQVTM and ANQGSEA. The chain's CDR3 is CSVDVGYNEQFF. DNA for the CDR3: TGCAGCGTTGATGTTGGTTACAATGAGCAGTTCTTC.